Below, 10 T cell receptor beta chains from the same sample are listed, as sequenced in a study of blood T cell repertoires in COVID-19. Repertoires were generated with immunoSEQ multiplex PCR, while TCRdb's copy carries only in-frame clones and drops some. This table has under 250,000 clones, approximately 83% appearing once. Material for sequencing was peripheral blood. These receptors all stem from a middle-aged man with acute or convalescent COVID-19.

This chain connects TRBV11-2 to TRBJ1-2; a possible D gene is TRBD1 (6 bases). This CDR3 is 15 amino acids long. The germline V and J ends were trimmed by 0 bases and 6 bases, with 14 bases remaining between them. Germline assignment: CDR1 SGHAT and CDR2 FQNNGV. This CDR3 is CASSLDLQGPNGYTF. The CDR3 DNA sequence: TGTGCCAGCAGCTTAGATTTGCAGGGGCCCAATGGCTACACCTTC. Full variable domain (outside the CDR3, taken from reference TRBV11-2 and TRBJ1-2): EAGVAQSPRYKIIEKRQSVAFWCNPISGHATLYWYQQILGQGPKLLIQFQNNGVVDDSQLPKDRFSAERLKGVDSTLKIQPAKLEDSAVYLCASSLDLQGPNGYTFGSGTRLTVV.

This chain connects TRBV3-1 (or the pseudogene TRBV3-2) to TRBJ2-1, with 11 nucleotides matching TRBD2. The CDR3 extends over 15 amino acids. J was trimmed by 7 bases and V by 6 bases; bases with no gene match: 8. Germline lookup yields CDR1 LGHDT and CDR2 YNNKEL (reference sequence). The CDR3 here is CASSQTSGVTNEQFF. The CDR3 DNA sequence: TGTGCCAGCAGTCAGACTAGCGGGGTAACAAATGAGCAGTTCTTC.

The genes are TRBV11-1 and TRBJ2-2, with 11 nucleotides matching TRBD2. J lost 5 bases, V lost 5 bases, and 4 bases had no gene match. The CDR3 has 15 residues. CDR1 and CDR2 (germline): SGHAT, FQDESV (reference sequence). This chain's CDR3 is CASSVTSGSTGELFF. CDR3 nucleotide sequence: TGTGCCAGCAGCGTAACTAGCGGGAGTACCGGGGAGCTGTTTTTT. Filled out from reference TRBV11-1 and TRBJ2-2, the complete variable domain reads EAEVAQSPRYKITEKSQAVAFWCDPISGHATLYWYRQILGQGPELLVQFQDESVVDDSQLPKDRFSAERLKGVDSTLKIQPAELGDSAMYLCASSVTSGSTGELFFGEGSRLTVL.

The V and J genes are TRBV5-6 and TRBJ1-3, with D unclear. V lost 0 bases, J lost 2 bases, and 6 bases lay in between. Germline CDR1 and CDR2: SGHDT and YYEEEE. This CDR3 region has 14 residues. CDR3 in DNA: TGTGCCAGCAGCTTGGGGGCCCCTGGAAACACCATATATTTT. This codes for CASSLGAPGNTIYF.

J is TRBJ2-5 and V is TRBV5-5; 10 bases align to TRBD1. The CDR3 has 16 amino acids. With V trimmed by 0 bases and J by 9 bases, 11 bases remained unmatched. The V gene's germline CDR1 is SGHKS and CDR2 YYEKEE (reference sequence). The chain's CDR3 is CASSLAGTGVWAAQYF. In DNA form, the CDR3 reads TGTGCCAGCAGCTTGGCAGGGACAGGGGTGTGGGCGGCCCAGTACTTC.

The chain carries TRBV4-1 and TRBJ2-2, with D unresolved. Deletions cut 0 bases from V and 4 bases from J, with 15 bases between. Germline V gives CDR1 MGHRA, CDR2 YSYEKL. The CDR3 totals 17 residues. The CDR3 DNA is TGCGCCAGCAGCCAAGATCGTTTATTTCGAGGCACCGGGGAGCTGTTTTTT. Encoded protein: CASSQDRLFRGTGELFF.

This chain uses TRBV14 with TRBJ2-1; tentative D call: TRBD2 (5 bases). Germline V lookup: CDR1 SGHDN, CDR2 FVKESK. V lost 1 base to trimming and J lost 2 bases, with 15 bases between them. CDR3 length: 17 residues. CDR3 DNA sequence: TGTGCCAGCAGCCAAGGTGGCGGGCCCCGTACCTACAATGAGCAGTTCTTC. This encodes CASSQGGGPRTYNEQFF.

The chain has TRBV7-4 and TRBJ2-5; 7 bases line up with TRBD2. Germline V CDR1 and CDR2: SGHVT, SQSDAQ. V lost 5 bases and J lost 5; bases outside the gene matches: 17. The length of the CDR3 is 17 residues. CDR3 protein: CASSPRVGLTVQETQYF. The CDR3 DNA is TGTGCCAGCAGCCCGAGGGTGGGACTAACGGTACAGGAGACCCAGTACTTC.

V usage is TRBV7-2 and J usage is TRBJ1-1; unclear D gene. The CDR3 loop spans 13 amino acids. V was clipped by 3 bases and J by 3 bases, with 8 bases between them. The germline V gene has CDR1 SGHTA and CDR2 FQGNSA. CDR3 residues: CASSFSRDTEAFF. The CDR3 bases are TGTGCCAGCAGCTTTAGTCGGGACACTGAAGCTTTCTTT. Supplemented by reference TRBV7-2 and TRBJ1-1, the full variable domain reads GAGVSQSPSNKVTEKGKDVELRCDPISGHTALYWYRQSLGQGLEFLIYFQGNSAPDKSGLPSDRFSAERTGGSVSTLTIQRTQQEDSAVYLCASSFSRDTEAFFGQGTRLTVV.

The chain employs TRBV2 and TRBJ2-7, with 8 positions matching TRBD2. The CDR3 is 15 residues long. The ends lost 7 bases at V and 2 bases at J; junction bases unmatched: 10. Per germline, CDR1 SNHLY and CDR2 FYNNEI. CDR3 DNA sequence: TGTGCCAGCACCCCCGGAACTAGCGGAACCTACGAGCAGTACTTC. Translated: CASTPGTSGTYEQYF.